This T cell receptor beta chain was identified in a study of T cells expressing NK-cell markers. At the level of the study: Repertoire data for TCR beta were derived from sorted T cells (CD3+CD56+NKG2C+, CD3+CD56+NKG2C- and CD3+CD56-NKG2C+).

Per germline, CDR1 SEHNR and CDR2 FQNEAQ (reference sequence). The CDR3 has 15 residues. TCRdb processed the 5' RACE reads again and assigns one entry to each CDR3 protein, with no DNA. The repertoire table contains approximately 170,000 distinct CDR3 sequences. The source material was blood T cells: a sorted CD56 or NKG2C T cell subset, CD4+ or CD8+ T cells, or bulk PBMC T cells (not recorded which). The chain employs TRBV7-9 and TRBJ2-3; TCRdb designates TRBD1, a call that cannot be tested without DNA. This clonotype was sampled from a man aged 18-70 years in good health. This chain's CDR3 is CASSYPPNLRDTQYF.